This section outlines one TCR beta chain sequence together with its context. Its antigen remains unidentified. The data are from a study of CD8 T cells in Susac syndrome. General study results and limits: The study recognized that the number of individuals in its TCR sequencing and HLA analysis was relatively small.

Sequencing targeted TCR beta in T cells from blood (CD8+ and CD4+). The controls, all healthy donors, were matched for age and sex. V was trimmed by 4 bases and J by 5 bases, leaving 6 bases between them. The CDR3 is 11 residues long. From germline, CDR1 is LGHDT and CDR2 YNNKEL (reference sequence). RNA totalling roughly 0.45 to 1 ug underwent reverse transcription with random hexamers. By means of immunoSEQ multiplex PCR, TCR beta CDR3 spanning 54 Vbeta and 13 Jbeta underwent amplification. TCRdb itself ran the immunoSEQ multiplex PCR reads through MiXCR, one entry per CDR3 protein. Among roughly 180,000 distinct CDR3 sequences listed, just under 95% were seen once.

The chain is built from TRBV3-1 and TRBJ2-7; no clear D. This receptor was taken from a human donor in good health. The sequencing sample was made of CD4+ T cells from PBMCs. The CDR3 bases are TGTGCCAGCAGCCGAGCTGACGAGCAGTACTTC. It translates to CASSRADEQYF.